A selection of T cell receptor beta chains follows, all from one sample in a study of regulatory T cells in long-lasting Graves disease. TCRdb reprocessed the multiplex PCR reads with MiXCR, giving one entry per CDR3 protein. The table lists around 330,000 distinct CDR3 sequences, roughly 18% of them singletons, with roughly 40% in the top ten. The sequencing used peripheral blood mononuclear cells (PBMCs), collected at new diagnosis, from a patient treated with antithyroid drugs. These receptors originate from a female donor with Graves disease. The CDR3 runs from the conserved cysteine through the conserved F or W. The order of the fields is V gene, D gene, clone size, J gene, CDR3 DNA, CDR3 protein. D genes are given only for firm matches. A clone size is listed for some rows: how often the clone was seen (once, few, many), or a class if it is expanded.

V gene: TRBV19
D gene: .
clone size: .
J gene: TRBJ1-1
CDR3 DNA: TGTGCCAGTAGTATAACCCGGGGTGGAACTGAAGCTTTCTTT
CDR3 protein: CASSITRGGTEAFF

V gene: TRBV11-3
D gene: TRBD2
clone size: few
J gene: TRBJ2-2
CDR3 DNA: TGTGCCAGCAGCCCGCGCGGGGCGGGAGGTCCCACCGGGGAGCTGTTTTTT
CDR3 protein: CASSPRGAGGPTGELFF

V gene: TRBV19
D gene: TRBD2
clone size: few
J gene: TRBJ2-3
CDR3 DNA: TGTGCCAGTAGTATACTAGCGGGACACACAGATACGCAGTATTTT
CDR3 protein: CASSILAGHTDTQYF

V gene: TRBV29-1
D gene: .
clone size: many
J gene: TRBJ2-5
CDR3 DNA: TGCAGCGTTGAGGTGCAGAGCCGAACCCAGTACTTC
CDR3 protein: CSVEVQSRTQYF

V gene: TRBV19
D gene: .
clone size: many
J gene: TRBJ1-1
CDR3 DNA: TGTGCCAGTATGGGGGGGGTGAACACTGAAGCTTTCTTT
CDR3 protein: CASMGGVNTEAFF

V gene: TRBV11-2
D gene: .
clone size: many
J gene: TRBJ2-3
CDR3 DNA: TGTGCCAGCAGCGGGCTGACTAGTACGGTCACAGATACGCAGTATTTT
CDR3 protein: CASSGLTSTVTDTQYF

V gene: TRBV20-1
D gene: .
clone size: few
J gene: TRBJ1-5
CDR3 DNA: TGCAGTGCTGAGTACAGGGCTGCAGGTCAGCCCCAGCATTTT
CDR3 protein: CSAEYRAAGQPQHF

V gene: TRBV2
D gene: .
clone size: many
J gene: TRBJ1-3
CDR3 DNA: TGTGCCAGCAGTGCTGGACGGAGCTCTGGAAACACCATATATTTT
CDR3 protein: CASSAGRSSGNTIYF

V gene: TRBV6-2/TRBV6-3
D gene: .
clone size: many
J gene: TRBJ2-3
CDR3 DNA: TGTGCCAGCAGTTCCCCGGCAGGGGGGTCCACAGATACGCAGTATTTT
CDR3 protein: CASSSPAGGSTDTQYF

V gene: TRBV10-3
D gene: .
clone size: .
J gene: TRBJ1-1
CDR3 DNA: TGTGCCATCCGGGTCCAGGGTGTCACTGAAGCTTTCTTT
CDR3 protein: CAIRVQGVTEAFF

V gene: TRBV20-1
D gene: TRBD2
clone size: .
J gene: TRBJ2-7
CDR3 DNA: TGCAGTGCCTCCATGGGGGTAGCTAGCGGGAACTACGAGCAGTACTTC
CDR3 protein: CSASMGVASGNYEQYF

V gene: TRBV27
D gene: .
clone size: many
J gene: TRBJ2-6
CDR3 DNA: TGTGCCAGCAGTTCACGGCGGGTTCTTTCCTCTGGGGCCAACGTCCTGACTTTC
CDR3 protein: CASSSRRVLSSGANVLTF

V gene: TRBV11-3
D gene: TRBD1
clone size: many
J gene: TRBJ1-5
CDR3 DNA: TGTGCCAGCAGCCTTAGACAGGGTTATAGCAATCAGCCCCAGCATTTT
CDR3 protein: CASSLRQGYSNQPQHF

V gene: TRBV9
D gene: .
clone size: many
J gene: TRBJ2-7
CDR3 DNA: TGTGCCAGCAGCGTAGAAGACAGCTCCTACGAGCAGTACTTC
CDR3 protein: CASSVEDSSYEQYF

V gene: TRBV6-5
D gene: .
clone size: many
J gene: TRBJ2-3
CDR3 DNA: TGTGCCAGCAGTTCCTTAGCTACGCAGTATTTT
CDR3 protein: CASSSLATQYF

V gene: TRBV7-9
D gene: .
clone size: many
J gene: TRBJ2-7
CDR3 DNA: TGTGCCAGCAGCAAAAGGGACGCGAGAGGCGAGCAGTACTTC
CDR3 protein: CASSKRDARGEQYF

V gene: TRBV6-1
D gene: .
clone size: many
J gene: TRBJ1-2
CDR3 DNA: TGTGCCAGCAGTGAAGCGTCTACACAGATCTATGGCTACACCTTC
CDR3 protein: CASSEASTQIYGYTF

V gene: TRBV28
D gene: TRBD1
clone size: many
J gene: TRBJ1-1
CDR3 DNA: TGTGCCAGCAGTACCGGGACAGGGCCGAACACTGAAGCTTTCTTT
CDR3 protein: CASSTGTGPNTEAFF

V gene: TRBV5-6
D gene: TRBD1
clone size: few
J gene: TRBJ1-5
CDR3 DNA: TGTGCCAGCAGCCGGTGGACAGGAAGAAATCAGCCCCAGCATTTT
CDR3 protein: CASSRWTGRNQPQHF

V gene: TRBV5-5
D gene: TRBD1
clone size: many
J gene: TRBJ1-2
CDR3 DNA: TGTGCCAGCACCTTTTCGGGGGGGACAGGGCCAAACTATGGCTACACCTTC
CDR3 protein: CASTFSGGTGPNYGYTF

V gene: TRBV28
D gene: .
clone size: many
J gene: TRBJ2-2
CDR3 DNA: TGTGCCAGCAGTTTATTCCGTTTGGGGCACCCGACCGGGGAGCTGTTTTTT
CDR3 protein: CASSLFRLGHPTGELFF

V gene: TRBV7-9
D gene: TRBD1
clone size: .
J gene: TRBJ1-1
CDR3 DNA: TGTGCCAACAGCATGGGACAGGGGGCGACTGAAGCTTTCTTT
CDR3 protein: CANSMGQGATEAFF

V gene: TRBV28
D gene: TRBD2
clone size: many
J gene: TRBJ2-5
CDR3 DNA: TGTGCCAGCAGTTTATCGGGAGGTGAAGAGACCCAGTACTTC
CDR3 protein: CASSLSGGEETQYF

V gene: TRBV12-3/TRBV12-4
D gene: .
clone size: many
J gene: TRBJ2-1
CDR3 DNA: TGTGCCAGCAGTTTAGCGCACAACAATGAGCAGTTCTTC
CDR3 protein: CASSLAHNNEQFF

V gene: TRBV2
D gene: .
clone size: .
J gene: TRBJ1-2
CDR3 DNA: TGTGCCAGCAGCGTAGGGAACACTGGCTATGGCTACACCTTC
CDR3 protein: CASSVGNTGYGYTF

V gene: TRBV28
D gene: .
clone size: many
J gene: TRBJ2-7
CDR3 DNA: TGTGCCAGCAGTTCCGGGACTTCCTACGAGCAGTACTTC
CDR3 protein: CASSSGTSYEQYF

V gene: TRBV24-1
D gene: .
clone size: many
J gene: TRBJ2-3
CDR3 DNA: TGTGCCACCAGTGATTTTTTTTTTAGAGATACGCAGTATTTT
CDR3 protein: CATSDFFFRDTQYF

V gene: TRBV28
D gene: .
clone size: .
J gene: TRBJ2-2
CDR3 DNA: TGTGCCAGCAGTTTAGGGGTTTGGGGACCCGGGGAGCTGTTTTTT
CDR3 protein: CASSLGVWGPGELFF

V gene: TRBV6-4
D gene: .
clone size: few
J gene: TRBJ2-1
CDR3 DNA: TGTGCCAGCAGTGACTCGTCGGGGAGCAGCAATGAGCAGTTCTTC
CDR3 protein: CASSDSSGSSNEQFF

V gene: TRBV30
D gene: .
clone size: many
J gene: TRBJ1-1
CDR3 DNA: TGTGCCTGGAGCACAGGGTGGAACACTGAAGCTTTCTTT
CDR3 protein: CAWSTGWNTEAFF

V gene: TRBV15
D gene: .
clone size: many
J gene: TRBJ1-6
CDR3 DNA: TGTGCCACCAGCAGAGGGGGGACGCTAGGGTCACCCCTCCACTTT
CDR3 protein: CATSRGGTLGSPLHF

V gene: TRBV11-2
D gene: .
clone size: .
J gene: TRBJ2-3
CDR3 DNA: TGTGCCAGCAGCTTTTGGCTCCAGGGGGGTACGCAGTATTTT
CDR3 protein: CASSFWLQGGTQYF

V gene: TRBV9
D gene: .
clone size: many
J gene: TRBJ1-2
CDR3 DNA: TGTGCCAGCAGCGTAGGAAGCGACTATGGCTACACCTTC
CDR3 protein: CASSVGSDYGYTF

V gene: TRBV7-2
D gene: .
clone size: many
J gene: TRBJ2-1
CDR3 DNA: TGTGCCAGCCGACTATCGGGTAATGAGCAGTTCTTC
CDR3 protein: CASRLSGNEQFF

V gene: TRBV14
D gene: TRBD1
clone size: many
J gene: TRBJ1-4
CDR3 DNA: TGTGCCAGCAGCCCACGACAGGGGACGGGCGAAAAACTGTTTTTT
CDR3 protein: CASSPRQGTGEKLFF

V gene: TRBV9
D gene: .
clone size: .
J gene: TRBJ2-2
CDR3 DNA: TGTGCCAGCAGCGTCTCGAGGGGGGAGCTGTTTTTT
CDR3 protein: CASSVSRGELFF

V gene: TRBV7-9
D gene: .
clone size: many
J gene: TRBJ2-2
CDR3 DNA: TGTGCCAGCAGCAACCTGGGCACCGGGGAGCTGTTTTTT
CDR3 protein: CASSNLGTGELFF

V gene: TRBV19
D gene: .
clone size: few
J gene: TRBJ2-5
CDR3 DNA: TGTGCCAGTAGTATAGATCCCCAGATGGAGACCCAGTACTTC
CDR3 protein: CASSIDPQMETQYF

V gene: TRBV19
D gene: .
clone size: .
J gene: TRBJ2-2
CDR3 DNA: TGTGCCAGTACTGGTTTGCCGGACGGGGAGCTGTTTTTT
CDR3 protein: CASTGLPDGELFF

V gene: TRBV5-1
D gene: .
clone size: many
J gene: TRBJ1-1
CDR3 DNA: TGCGCCAGCAGCTTGGTGGGTCAGGAAGCTTTCTTT
CDR3 protein: CASSLVGQEAFF

V gene: TRBV12-3/TRBV12-4
D gene: .
clone size: many
J gene: TRBJ2-1
CDR3 DNA: TGTGCCAGCAGCCTCGCCACAGTGTTCAGCGTTGGAGGGGATGAGCAGTTCTTC
CDR3 protein: CASSLATVFSVGGDEQFF

V gene: TRBV12-3/TRBV12-4
D gene: TRBD2
clone size: .
J gene: TRBJ2-7
CDR3 DNA: TGTGCCAGTCTCGGGGCGGGAGGGCCCAACGAGCAGTACTTC
CDR3 protein: CASLGAGGPNEQYF